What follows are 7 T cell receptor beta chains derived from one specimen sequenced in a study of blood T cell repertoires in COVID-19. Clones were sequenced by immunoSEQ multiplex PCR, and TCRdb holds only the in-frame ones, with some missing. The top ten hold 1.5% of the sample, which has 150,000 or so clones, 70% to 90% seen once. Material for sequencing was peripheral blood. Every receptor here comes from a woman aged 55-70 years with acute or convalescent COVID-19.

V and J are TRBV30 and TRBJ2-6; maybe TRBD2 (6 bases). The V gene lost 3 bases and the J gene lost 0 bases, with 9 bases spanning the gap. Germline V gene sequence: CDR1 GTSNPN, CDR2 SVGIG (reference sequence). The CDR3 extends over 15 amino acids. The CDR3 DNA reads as TGTGCCTGGAGCCCCGGGGGCTCTGGGGCCAACGTCCTGACTTTC. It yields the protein CAWSPGGSGANVLTF.

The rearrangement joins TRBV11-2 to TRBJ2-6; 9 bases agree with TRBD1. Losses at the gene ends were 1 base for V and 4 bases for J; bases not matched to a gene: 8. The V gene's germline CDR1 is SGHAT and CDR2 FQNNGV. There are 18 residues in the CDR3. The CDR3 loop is CASSLGTGGVEGANVLTF. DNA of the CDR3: TGTGCCAGCAGCTTAGGAACAGGGGGCGTGGAAGGGGCCAACGTCCTGACTTTC.

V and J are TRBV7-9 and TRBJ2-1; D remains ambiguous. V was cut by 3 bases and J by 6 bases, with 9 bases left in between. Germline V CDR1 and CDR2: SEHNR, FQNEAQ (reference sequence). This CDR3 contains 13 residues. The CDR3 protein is CASSFRLTNEQFF. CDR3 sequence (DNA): TGTGCCAGCAGCTTCAGACTTACCAATGAGCAGTTCTTC.

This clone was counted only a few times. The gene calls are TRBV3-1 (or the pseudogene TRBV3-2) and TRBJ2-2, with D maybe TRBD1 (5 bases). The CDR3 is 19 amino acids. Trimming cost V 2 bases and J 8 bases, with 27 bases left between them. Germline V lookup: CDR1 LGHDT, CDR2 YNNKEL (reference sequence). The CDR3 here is CASSQPGRAIPGQGGELFF. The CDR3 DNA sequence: TGTGCCAGCAGCCAACCCGGCAGGGCTATTCCGGGCCAAGGTGGGGAGCTGTTTTTT.

CDR3 DNA: TGCGCCAGCAGCCCACAGGGCGTGAACACTGAAGCTTTCTTT. Translating gives CASSPQGVNTEAFF. V gene TRBV5-1 combines with J gene TRBJ1-1, with D possibly being TRBD1 (6 bases). The germline V and J ends were trimmed by 4 bases and 0 bases, with 10 bases remaining between them. Germline CDR1 SGHRS, CDR2 YFSETQ. The CDR3 consists of 14 residues.

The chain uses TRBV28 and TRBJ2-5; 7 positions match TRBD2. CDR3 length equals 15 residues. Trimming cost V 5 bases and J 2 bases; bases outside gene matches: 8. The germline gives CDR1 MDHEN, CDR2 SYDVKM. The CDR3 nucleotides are TGTGCCAGCAGTACCCAGCGGGGAAGTCAAGAGACCCAGTACTTC. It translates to CASSTQRGSQETQYF. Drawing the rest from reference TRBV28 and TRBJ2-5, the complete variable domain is DVKVTQSSRYLVKRTGEKVFLECVQDMDHENMFWYRQDPGLGLRLIYFSYDVKMKEKGDIPEGYSVSREKKERFSLILESASTNQTSMYLCASSTQRGSQETQYFGPGTRLLVL.

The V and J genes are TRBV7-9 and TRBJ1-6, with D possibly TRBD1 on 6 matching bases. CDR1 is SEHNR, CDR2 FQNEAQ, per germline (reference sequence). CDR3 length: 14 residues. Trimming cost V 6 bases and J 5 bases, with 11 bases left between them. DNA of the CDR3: TGTGCCAGCAGACCGACAGGAAATAATTCACCCCTCCACTTT. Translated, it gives CASRPTGNNSPLHF. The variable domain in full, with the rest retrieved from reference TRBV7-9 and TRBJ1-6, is DTGVSQNPRHKITKRGQNVTFRCDPISEHNRLYWYRQTLGQGPEFLTYFQNEAQLEKSRLLSDRFSAERPKGSFSTLEIQRTEQGDSAMYLCASRPTGNNSPLHFGNGTRLTVT.